Shown below are 8 T cell receptor beta chains from a single sample sequenced in a study of cytomegalovirus exposure and HLA in healthy donors. The primer mix had 60 Vbeta and 13 Jbeta primers. Using immunoSEQ multiplex PCR, the repertoire was profiled, and TCRdb retains in-frame clones only, with some absent. Of roughly 160,000 clones listed, 65% to 85% are singletons. Sequenced input: PBMCs. Receptors originate from a man aged 55 to 70 in good health and CMV-seronegative.

With regard to this clone: Distinct nucleotide sequences in the sample also encode this CDR3. The V gene is TRBV10-3, the J gene TRBJ1-1; tentative D call: TRBD1 (6 bases). The ends were cut back, 0 bases at V and 2 bases at J, with 10 bases in the middle. CDR1 ENHRY and CDR2 SYGVKD come from the germline V gene. This CDR3 has 15 amino acids. In nucleotides, the CDR3 is TGTGCCATCAGTGAGTCAGGGGGATTTAACACTGAAGCTTTCTTT. Translated: CAISESGGFNTEAFF.

This clone has a single count. The CDR3 DNA reads as TGCAGCGTGGGACAGGGGGTGGCAGGTGATGGCTACACCTTC. This codes for CSVGQGVAGDGYTF. The chain joins TRBV29-1 to TRBJ1-2; 11 bases align to TRBD1. Germline loops: CDR1 SQVTM, CDR2 ANQGSEA. The CDR3 length is 14 residues. V trimming: 6 bases; J trimming: 6 bases; junction bases outside the gene matches: 9.

V usage is TRBV19 and J usage is TRBJ2-1; TRBD2 agrees at 7 bases. The CDR3 has 17 amino acids. The J segment lost 7 bases and the V segment lost 5 bases, leaving 17 bases of the junction unmatched. Germline V gene lookup returns CDR1 LNHDA and CDR2 SQIVND (reference sequence). The DNA of the CDR3 is TGTGCCAGTAGTGTGCGCATGGGGCTAGCGGAGCGGAATGAGCAGTTCTTC. This encodes CASSVRMGLAERNEQFF.

This clone showed up just a few times. The CDR3, as DNA: TGTGCCAGTAGTTCGCGACAGGGCTACTATGGCTACACCTTC. This translates into CASSSRQGYYGYTF. The rearrangement links TRBV19 to TRBJ1-2, with TRBD1 matching over 7 bases. This CDR3 is 14 amino acids long. In germline, CDR1 is LNHDA, CDR2 SQIVND (reference sequence). V shed 5 bases and J 3 bases; nucleotides not matched to a gene: 6.

The chain carries TRBV4-1 and TRBJ2-1, with a possible D match to TRBD1 (5 bases). CDR3 length: 14 residues. Germline lookup yields CDR1 MGHRA and CDR2 YSYEKL. Trimming shortened V by 1 base and J by 6 bases, and 10 bases separated the two germline ends. The DNA of the CDR3 is TGCGCCAGCAGCCAAGTGACAGCGAGCAATGAGCAGTTCTTC. Encoded protein: CASSQVTASNEQFF.

The genes are TRBV5-1 and TRBJ2-3; 10 bases align to TRBD2. The CDR3 spans 16 residues. J gave up 0 bases and V 1 base, and 2 bases lay outside the gene matches. Germline V lookup: CDR1 SGHRS, CDR2 YFSETQ. CDR3 region: CASSLTSGASTDTQYF. The CDR3 region has the DNA TGCGCCAGCAGCTTGACTAGCGGGGCTAGCACAGATACGCAGTATTTT.

The chain employs TRBV6-5 and TRBJ2-2; TRBD1 matches at 7 bases. The CDR3 runs to 15 residues. Per germline, CDR1 MNHEY and CDR2 SVGAGI. J was trimmed by 1 base and V by 6 bases; bases with no gene match: 5. The CDR3 bases are TGTGCCAGCAGCTACGGGGACAGGAACACCGGGGAGCTGTTTTTT. It encodes CASSYGDRNTGELFF.

The rearrangement joins TRBV27 to TRBJ2-3; 9 bases are a match to TRBD2. Germline assignment: CDR1 MNHEY and CDR2 SMNVEV (reference sequence). J lost 6 bases, V lost 4 bases, and 14 bases had no gene match. The CDR3 length is 17 residues. In DNA form, the CDR3 reads TGTGCCAGCAGTTCCCCTTCTGGCGGGGGGGCATCCGATACGCAGTATTTT. It yields the protein CASSSPSGGGASDTQYF.